The 7 T cell receptor beta chains below come from one sample, sequenced in a study of cytotoxic CD8 clonotypes in ibrutinib-treated CLL. Method: immunoSEQ multiplex PCR; TCRdb's copy keeps in-frame clones and lacks some. The sample shows tens of thousands of clones, 54% of them seen only once. Here the sequenced sample was PBMCs, taken at disease progression, from a patient treated with ibrutinib. These TCRs come from a human donor with chronic lymphocytic leukemia.

The table lists this clone with a few counts. The chain joins TRBV19 to TRBJ1-4, with D perhaps matching TRBD1 (6 bases). The germline V gene has CDR1 LNHDA and CDR2 SQIVND (reference sequence). The CDR3 extends over 14 amino acids. Trimming took 3 bases from V and 5 from J, leaving 10 bases between them. CDR3 in DNA: TGTGCCAGTAGTATTCAGGGGCCCAATGAAAAACTGTTTTTT. It specifies CASSIQGPNEKLFF.

This clone showed up just a few times. The chain links TRBV6-5 to TRBJ2-1; D uncertain. The CDR3 length is 11 residues. Germline CDR1 reads MNHEY; CDR2 reads SVGAGI. V was trimmed by 5 bases and J by 4 bases, leaving 3 bases between them. CDR3 region: CASSQYNEQFF. As DNA, the CDR3 is TGTGCCAGCAGTCAATACAATGAGCAGTTCTTC.

Only a few counts were recorded for this clone. The CDR3 region has the DNA TGTGCCTGGAGCGAAGCGGGGGGGCGCTACGAGCAGTACTTC. Residues: CAWSEAGGRYEQYF. The chain has TRBV30 and TRBJ2-7; 10 nucleotides agree with TRBD2. Trimming removed 3 bases from V and 3 bases from J; junction bases left unmatched: 5. The CDR3 spans 14 residues. Germline V gene sequence: CDR1 GTSNPN, CDR2 SVGIG (reference sequence).

V is TRBV9 and J is TRBJ1-1; 12 bases line up with TRBD1. The V and J ends lost 0 bases and 3 bases, in that order; junction bases with no gene match: 6. The CDR3 length is 17 residues. Looked up from germline, CDR1 is SGDLS and CDR2 is YYNGEE. The CDR3 DNA is TGTGCCAGCAGCGTAGGGGACAGGGGGCTTGAGGACACTGAAGCTTTCTTT. This codes for CASSVGDRGLEDTEAFF.

The V and J genes are TRBV10-1 and TRBJ1-1, with 7 bases that match TRBD1. The germline V gene encodes CDR1 WNHNN and CDR2 SYGVQD (reference sequence). The CDR3 runs to 13 residues. The V gene end was trimmed by 7 bases and the J gene end by 2 bases; junction bases not matched to a gene: 4. CDR3 in amino acids: CASNRQGNTEAFF. CDR3 DNA: TGCGCCAGCAACAGACAGGGTAACACTGAAGCTTTCTTT.

The V and J genes are TRBV15 and TRBJ2-5; 12 nucleotides line up with TRBD2. Looked up from germline, CDR1 is LNHNV and CDR2 is YYDKDF (reference sequence). Trimming at V came to 5 bases and at J to 5 bases, leaving 6 bases not matched to a gene. CDR3 length: 15 residues. The CDR3 DNA follows: TGTGCCACCAGCGGATGGACTAGCGGGACGGAGACCCAGTACTTC. Translation gives CATSGWTSGTETQYF. The entire variable domain, with the rest obtained from reference TRBV15 and TRBJ2-5, is as follows: DAMVIQNPRYQVTQFGKPVTLSCSQTLNHNVMYWYQQKSSQAPKLLFHYYDKDFNNEADTPDNFQSRRPNTSFCFLDIRSPGLGDTAMYLCATSGWTSGTETQYFGPGTRLLVL.

CDR3 coding DNA: TGTGCCAGCAGCCGGGGTGGCGGTAGCAATCAGCCCCAGCATTTT. Translating gives CASSRGGGSNQPQHF. The chain has TRBV16 and TRBJ1-5; D not resolved. Trimming took off 4 bases at V and 0 bases at J, with 10 bases between the two ends. The germline V gene has CDR1 KGHSY and CDR2 FQNENV. This CDR3 is built from 15 residues.